The rows below give T cell receptor beta chains drawn from one sample of a study of T cell changes during pregnancy in multiple sclerosis. Some clones are missing from TCRdb's copy, which holds only in-frame ones; the method was immunoSEQ multiplex PCR. This sample carries 60,000 to 85,000 clones, around 92% of them seen once, and the ten largest clones take 1.3% to 1.5%. The material sequenced was peripheral blood, taken in the second trimester of pregnancy. All receptors come from a female donor in good health, enrolled as a control in a pregnancy study. The CDR3 runs from the conserved cysteine through the conserved F or W. The order of the fields is V gene, clone size, J gene, CDR3 protein. The size field is filled for only some rows; it gives once, few, many or a size class.

TRBV21-1,-,TRBJ1-1,CASRIVDTEAFF
TRBV6-6,-,TRBJ1-2,CASSYSEGHGYTF
TRBV18,once,TRBJ2-7,CASSPPGGGAYEQYF
TRBV19,few,TRBJ1-1,CASSTDRGNTEAFF
TRBV6-5,-,TRBJ1-4,CASSSGQLRVEKLFF
TRBV6-4,-,TRBJ2-1,CASSEAGGRNEQFF
TRBV10-2,-,TRBJ2-7,CASSESRKGQGADEQYF
TRBV6-4,once,TRBJ2-3,CASSPGLATDTQYF
TRBV5-4,-,TRBJ1-4,CASSARTANEKLFF
TRBV19,-,TRBJ1-5,CASSLAGRQPQHF
TRBV29-1,-,TRBJ2-3,CSVGVATDTQYF
TRBV10-3,-,TRBJ2-1,CAISGGGNEQFF
TRBV6-1,-,TRBJ1-3,CASSETPTLGQRYSGNTIYF
TRBV6-1,-,TRBJ2-7,CASRSTGLGNEQYF
TRBV14,-,TRBJ2-1,CASSQMRSIPYNEQFF
TRBV30,-,TRBJ1-4,CACMPGQINEKLFF
TRBV2,-,TRBJ1-1,CASTGQSYTEAFF
TRBV19,-,TRBJ1-6,CASSIGRQGGSPLHF
TRBV28,-,TRBJ2-7,CASTRPGQGIYEQYF
TRBV7-2,-,TRBJ1-5,CASSEKGAKQPQHF
TRBV27,-,TRBJ2-1,CASKSGQGLIEQFF
TRBV19,-,TRBJ2-7,CASSIPQGYEQYF
TRBV28,once,TRBJ1-2,CASSLLIGTPFYGYTF
TRBV25-1,-,TRBJ1-1,CASSDGGGHEAFF
TRBV6-1,-,TRBJ2-7,CASSPTGGPSPEQYF